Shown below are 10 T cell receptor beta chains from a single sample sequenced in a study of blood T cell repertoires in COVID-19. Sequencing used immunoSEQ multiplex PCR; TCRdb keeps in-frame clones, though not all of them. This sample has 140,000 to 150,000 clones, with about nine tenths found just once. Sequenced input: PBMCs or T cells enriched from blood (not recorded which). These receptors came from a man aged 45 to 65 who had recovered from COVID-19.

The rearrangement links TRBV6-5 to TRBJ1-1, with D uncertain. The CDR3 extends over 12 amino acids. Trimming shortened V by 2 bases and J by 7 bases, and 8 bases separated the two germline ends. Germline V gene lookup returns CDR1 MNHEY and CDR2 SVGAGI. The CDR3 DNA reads TGTGCCAGCAGTTACCTGGAGGGTGAAGCTTTCTTT. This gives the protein CASSYLEGEAFF.

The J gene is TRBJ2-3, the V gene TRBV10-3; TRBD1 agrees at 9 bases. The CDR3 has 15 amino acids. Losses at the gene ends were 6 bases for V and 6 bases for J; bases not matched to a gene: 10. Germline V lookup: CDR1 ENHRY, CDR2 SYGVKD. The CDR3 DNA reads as TGTGCCATCAGGGGGACAGGGAGGCAGTCCGATACGCAGTATTTT. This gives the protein CAIRGTGRQSDTQYF.

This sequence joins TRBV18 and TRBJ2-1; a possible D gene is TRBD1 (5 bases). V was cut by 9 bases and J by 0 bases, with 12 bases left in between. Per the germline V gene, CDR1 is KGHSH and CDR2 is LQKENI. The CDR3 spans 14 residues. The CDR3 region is CASQQVNSYNEQFF. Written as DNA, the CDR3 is TGTGCCAGTCAACAGGTCAACTCCTACAATGAGCAGTTCTTC.

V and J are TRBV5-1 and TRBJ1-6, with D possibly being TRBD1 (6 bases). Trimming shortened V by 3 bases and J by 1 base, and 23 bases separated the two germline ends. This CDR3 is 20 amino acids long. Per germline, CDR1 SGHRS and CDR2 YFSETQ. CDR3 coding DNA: TGCGCCAGCAGCTCAACAAGACAGGATCCGACAGGTTCCTATAATTCACCCCTCCACTTT. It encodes CASSSTRQDPTGSYNSPLHF. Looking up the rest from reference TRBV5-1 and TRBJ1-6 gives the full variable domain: KAGVTQTPRYLIKTRGQQVTLSCSPISGHRSVSWYQQTPGQGLQFLFEYFSETQRNKGNFPGRFSGRQFSNSRSEMNVSTLELGDSALYLCASSSTRQDPTGSYNSPLHFGNGTRLTVT.

The CDR3 DNA is TGTGCCAGCAGCTTAACACAGGGATGGCAAAGCGGGGAGCTGTTTTTT. This translates into CASSLTQGWQSGELFF. This chain links TRBV7-3 with TRBJ2-2; D might be TRBD1 (6 bases). The CDR3 has 16 residues. The V gene's germline CDR1 is SGHTA and CDR2 FQGTGA. The V end lost 0 bases, the J end lost 7 bases, and 15 bases lay between the germline ends.

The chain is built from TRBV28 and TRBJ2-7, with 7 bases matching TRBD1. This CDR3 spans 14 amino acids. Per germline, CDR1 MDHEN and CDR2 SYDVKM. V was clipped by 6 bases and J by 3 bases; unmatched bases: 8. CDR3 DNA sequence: TGTGCCAGCAGCCTCGGGACAGTTTACTACGAGCAGTACGTC. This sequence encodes CASSLGTVYYEQYV.

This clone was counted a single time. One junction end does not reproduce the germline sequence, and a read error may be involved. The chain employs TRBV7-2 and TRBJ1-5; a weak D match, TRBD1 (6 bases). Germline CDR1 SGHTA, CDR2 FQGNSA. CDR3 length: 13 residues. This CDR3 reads CASSLGVGTPLEF. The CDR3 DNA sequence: TGTGCCAGCAGCTTAGGGGTGGGGACACCACTGGAATTT.

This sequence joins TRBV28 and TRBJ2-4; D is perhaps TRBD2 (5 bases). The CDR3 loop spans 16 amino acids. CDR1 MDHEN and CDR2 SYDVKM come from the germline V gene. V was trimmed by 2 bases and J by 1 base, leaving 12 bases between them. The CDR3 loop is CASSLPPWTAKNIQYF. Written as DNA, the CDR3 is TGTGCCAGCAGTTTACCCCCGTGGACTGCCAAAAACATTCAGTACTTC.

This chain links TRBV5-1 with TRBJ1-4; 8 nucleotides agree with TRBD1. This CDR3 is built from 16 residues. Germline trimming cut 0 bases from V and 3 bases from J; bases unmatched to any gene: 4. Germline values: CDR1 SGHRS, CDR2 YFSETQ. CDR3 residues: CASSLAGGASNEKLFF. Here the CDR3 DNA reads TGCGCCAGCAGCTTGGCAGGGGGCGCGTCTAATGAAAAACTGTTTTTT.

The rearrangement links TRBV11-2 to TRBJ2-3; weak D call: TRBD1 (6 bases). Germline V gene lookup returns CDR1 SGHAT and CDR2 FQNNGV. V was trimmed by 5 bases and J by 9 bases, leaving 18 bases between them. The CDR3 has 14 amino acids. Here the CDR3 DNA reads TGTGCCAGCAGCCGTCAGATGGGGGCGATCACGCAGTATTTT. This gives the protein CASSRQMGAITQYF.